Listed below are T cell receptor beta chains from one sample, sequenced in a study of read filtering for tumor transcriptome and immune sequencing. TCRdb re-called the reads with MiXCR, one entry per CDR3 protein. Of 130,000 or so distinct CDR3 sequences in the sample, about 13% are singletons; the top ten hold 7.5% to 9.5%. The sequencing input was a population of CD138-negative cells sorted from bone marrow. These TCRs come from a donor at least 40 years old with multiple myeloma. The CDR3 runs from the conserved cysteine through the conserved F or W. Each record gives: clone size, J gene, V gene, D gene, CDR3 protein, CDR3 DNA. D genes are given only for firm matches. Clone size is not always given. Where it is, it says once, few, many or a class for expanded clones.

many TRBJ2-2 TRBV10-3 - CAIRLEPGELFF TGTGCCATTCGACTAGAACCCGGGGAGCTGTTTTTT
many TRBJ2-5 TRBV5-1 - CASSLDGASQETQYF TGCGCCAGCAGCTTGGACGGTGCGTCCCAAGAGACCCAGTACTTC
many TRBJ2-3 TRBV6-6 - CASSLWKGMGTDTQYF TGTGCCAGCAGTCTCTGGAAGGGGATGGGCACAGATACGCAGTATTTT
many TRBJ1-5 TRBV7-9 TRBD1 CASSDRTGGAGQPQHF TGTGCCAGCAGCGACCGGACAGGGGGCGCAGGTCAGCCCCAGCATTTT
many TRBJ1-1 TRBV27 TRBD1 CASSSGQGSTEAFF TGTGCCAGCAGCTCGGGACAGGGCAGCACTGAAGCTTTCTTT
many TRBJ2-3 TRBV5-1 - CASSLEASRTDTQYF TGCGCCAGCAGCTTGGAGGCTAGCCGCACAGATACGCAGTATTTT
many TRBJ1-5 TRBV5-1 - CASSLKGGNQPQHF TGCGCCAGCAGCTTGAAAGGTGGCAATCAGCCCCAGCATTTT
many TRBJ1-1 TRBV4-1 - CASSQDRGIAEAFF TGCGCCAGCAGCCAAGATAGGGGGATCGCTGAAGCTTTCTTT
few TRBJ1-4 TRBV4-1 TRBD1 CASHQGAGHEKLFF TGCGCCAGCCATCAGGGGGCCGGACATGAAAAGCTGTTTTTT
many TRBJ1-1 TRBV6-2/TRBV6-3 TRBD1 CASNKPGTGITEAFF TGTGCCAGCAACAAACCCGGGACAGGGATCACTGAAGCTTTCTTT
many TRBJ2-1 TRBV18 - CASSPGGGGYNEQFF TGTGCCAGCTCACCCGGGGGAGGGGGCTACAATGAGCAGTTCTTC
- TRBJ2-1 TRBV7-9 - CASSLGGTYYNEQFF TGTGCCAGCAGCTTAGGCGGGACGTACTACAATGAGCAGTTCTTC
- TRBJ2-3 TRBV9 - CASSPSAQGTDTKYF TGTGCCAGCAGCCCCTCCGCCCAGGGCACAGATACGAAGTATTTT
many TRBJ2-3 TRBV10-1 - CASKAGVGAETQYF TGCGCCTCGAAGGCAGGGGTCGGCGCAGAAACGCAGTATTTT
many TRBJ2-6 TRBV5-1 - CASSLGRWYREDAGANVLTF TGCGCCAGCAGCCTTGGTCGTTGGTACAGGGAAGATGCTGGGGCCAACGTCCTGACTTTC
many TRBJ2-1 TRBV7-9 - CASSLLVWGEDEQFF TGTGCCAGCAGCCTGCTGGTCTGGGGGGAAGATGAGCAGTTCTTC
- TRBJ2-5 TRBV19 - CASSIKGQETQYF TGTGCCAGTAGTATTAAGGGTCAAGAGACCCAGTACTTC
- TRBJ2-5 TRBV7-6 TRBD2 CASHRTSGEYEQETQYF TGTGCCAGCCACCGGACTAGCGGGGAATATGAGCAAGAGACCCAGTACTTC
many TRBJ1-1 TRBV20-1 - CSARENTEAFF TGCAGTGCTAGAGAGAACACTGAAGCTTTCTTT
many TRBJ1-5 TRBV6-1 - CASSEQGQVSVSQHF TGTGCCAGCAGTGAACAAGGGCAGGTTTCGGTCTCCCAGCATTTT
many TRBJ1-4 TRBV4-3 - CASSQDEGSNEKLFF TGCGCCAGCAGCCAAGATGAAGGGTCCAATGAAAAACTGTTTTTT
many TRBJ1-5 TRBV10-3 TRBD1 CAISEGQANQPQHF TGTGCCATCAGTGAGGGACAGGCCAATCAGCCCCAGCATTTT
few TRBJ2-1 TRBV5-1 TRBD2 CASSLAELAGVDEQFF TGCGCCAGCAGCTTGGCCGAACTAGCGGGAGTCGATGAGCAGTTCTTC
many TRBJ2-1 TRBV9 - CASSPTTSGEQFF TGTGCCAGCAGCCCTACGACGAGCGGTGAGCAGTTCTTC
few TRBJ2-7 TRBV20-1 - CSAQPGRMREDEQYF TGCAGTGCTCAGCCGGGACGGATGAGGGAGGACGAGCAGTACTTC
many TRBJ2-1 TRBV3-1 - CASSLGEVYNEQFF TGTGCCAGCAGCCTTGGGGAGGTCTACAATGAGCAGTTCTTC
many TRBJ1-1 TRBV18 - CASSPGRQNTEAFF TGTGCCAGCTCCCCGGGACGGCAGAACACTGAAGCTTTCTTT
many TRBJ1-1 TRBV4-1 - CASSPVGGLGGTEAFF TGCGCCAGCAGCCCGGTGGGGGGCCTGGGTGGCACTGAAGCTTTCTTT